This TCR beta chain was sequenced for a study of response to subunit inactivated influenza vaccine. Findings of the study overall: Authors suggested seasonal influenza vaccinations each recruit few new T cells.

This clonotype has ten or more counts. Its antigen remains unidentified. One entry per CDR3 protein results from TCRdb running MiXCR on the RT-PCR reads. This table holds around 530,000 distinct CDR3 sequences, 10% to 15% found once. V was clipped by 5 bases and J by 8 bases, with 10 bases between them. CDR3 length: 12 amino acids. CDR1 is SNHLY and CDR2 is FYNNEI in the germline V gene. This sequence was found in a man in his forties or fifties who received an inactivated influenza vaccine. The chain uses TRBV2 and TRBJ2-1; D is unresolved. Sequencing used PBMCs from blood, obtained on the day of vaccination. CDR3 in amino acids: CASSFRRDEQFF. In nucleotides, the CDR3 is TGTGCCAGCAGTTTCCGCCGGGATGAGCAGTTCTTC.